The 26 T cell receptor beta chains presented below share a single source sample, sequenced in a study of cytomegalovirus exposure and HLA in healthy donors. This PCR relied on a set of 60 Vbeta primers and 13 Jbeta primers. The assay was immunoSEQ multiplex PCR, and TCRdb's table has in-frame clones only and misses some. The table lists 95,000 or so clones, about 86% of them singletons. Sequencing input: PBMCs. The source is a woman aged 65 to 85 in good health and CMV-seropositive.

The chain is built from TRBV7-8 and TRBJ2-5, with 10 bases matching TRBD1. Per germline, CDR1 SGHVS and CDR2 FQNEAQ. The CDR3 totals 17 residues. The V segment lost 1 base and the J segment 2 bases; nucleotides outside the gene matches: 7. The DNA of the CDR3 is TGTGCCAGCAGCTTAGGCCGCCGGACAGGGGGGCAAGAGACCCAGTACTTC. Translating gives CASSLGRRTGGQETQYF. Full variable domain (outside the CDR3, taken from reference TRBV7-8 and TRBJ2-5): GAGVSQSPRYKVAKRGQDVALRCDPISGHVSLFWYQQALGQGPEFLTYFQNEAQLDKSGLPSDRFFAERPEGSVSTLKIQRTQQEDSAVYLCASSLGRRTGGQETQYFGPGTRLLVL.

The chain employs TRBV7-2 and TRBJ1-2; weak D call: TRBD1 (5 bases). The ends were cut back, 5 bases at V and 8 bases at J, with 27 bases in the middle. The germline V gene has CDR1 SGHTA and CDR2 FQGNSA. The CDR3 has 17 amino acids. This CDR3 is CASSAPTGGQIAGGYTF. CDR3 DNA: TGTGCCAGCAGCGCCCCAACCGGGGGTCAAATAGCTGGGGGCTACACCTTC.

This clone was seen a few times. The chain uses TRBV5-1 and TRBJ2-1; 7 bases line up with TRBD2. Trimming took 0 bases from V and 10 from J; bases not matched to a gene: 4. This CDR3 has 13 amino acids. The V gene's germline CDR1 is SGHRS and CDR2 YFSETQ. This chain's CDR3 is CASSLGLAAEQFF. CDR3 bases: TGCGCCAGCAGCTTGGGGCTAGCGGCCGAGCAGTTCTTC.

This chain connects TRBV5-1 to TRBJ1-5; D possibly corresponds to TRBD1 (6 bases). Germline CDR1 and CDR2: SGHRS and YFSETQ. The CDR3 is 14 amino acids. V lost 4 bases and J 5 bases, leaving 13 bases between the germline ends. The CDR3 here is CASSEGQPDQPQHF. In nucleotides, the CDR3 is TGCGCCAGCAGCGAAGGACAGCCCGATCAGCCCCAGCATTTT.

The table lists this clone with a count of one. The rearrangement joins TRBV29-1 to TRBJ2-1; 8 bases align to TRBD2. Unmatched junction bases numbered 7, after V lost 5 bases and J lost 4 bases. CDR1 and CDR2 (germline): SQVTM, ANQGSEA. The CDR3 covers 14 residues. In DNA form, the CDR3 reads TGCAGCGTTCTGCCTAGCGGGCTATACAATGAGCAGTTCTTC. This sequence encodes CSVLPSGLYNEQFF.

This chain links TRBV27 with TRBJ2-3; 9 positions agree with TRBD2. Trimming removed 3 bases from V and 0 bases from J; junction bases left unmatched: 1. Germline-derived CDR1 and CDR2 are MNHEY and SMNVEV (reference sequence). The CDR3 has 15 amino acids. CDR3 residues: CASSFTSGSTDTQYF. CDR3 sequence (DNA): TGTGCCAGCAGTTTTACTAGCGGGAGCACAGATACGCAGTATTTT.

This clone was detected a few times. V is TRBV7-9 and J is TRBJ2-7; 7 nucleotides match TRBD2. Per the germline V gene, CDR1 is SEHNR and CDR2 is FQNEAQ (reference sequence). Trimming at V came to 4 bases and at J to 5 bases, leaving 2 bases not matched to a gene. The CDR3 loop spans 12 amino acids. For the CDR3, the DNA is TGTGCCAGCAGCTGGGCGGGAGACGAGCAGTACTTC. Residues: CASSWAGDEQYF.

The rearrangement links TRBV28 to TRBJ1-1; 9 bases are a match to TRBD1. The germline V gene encodes CDR1 MDHEN and CDR2 SYDVKM. The length of the CDR3 is 16 residues. Trimming at V came to 4 bases and at J to 1 base, leaving 7 bases not matched to a gene. The CDR3 nucleotides read TGTGCCAGCAGTTCGACAGGGGGAGGGTGGAACACTGAAGCTTTCTTT. This codes for CASSSTGGGWNTEAFF.

This rearrangement joins TRBV6-1 to TRBJ1-2; 7 nucleotides match TRBD1. J gave up 4 bases and V 6 bases, and 8 bases lay outside the gene matches. Germline CDR1 reads MNHNS; CDR2 reads SASEGT. The CDR3 spans 14 residues. The CDR3 loop is CASSASGQIYGYTF. The CDR3 DNA reads as TGTGCCAGCAGCGCTTCGGGACAGATCTATGGCTACACCTTC.

This clone was seen once. CDR3 residues: CASSPDRVNGYTF. The CDR3 bases are TGTGCCAGCAGTCCCGACAGGGTGAATGGCTACACCTTC. The rearrangement uses TRBV6-5 and TRBJ1-2, with 7 bases fitting TRBD1. Germline V lookup: CDR1 MNHEY, CDR2 SVGAGI. The trim removed 5 bases at V and 6 bases at J, leaving 6 bases unmatched. This CDR3 has 13 residues.

V usage is TRBV9 and J usage is TRBJ2-5; 9 positions match TRBD2. CDR1 and CDR2 (germline): SGDLS, YYNGEE. The CDR3 extends over 16 amino acids. Germline trimming cut 1 base from V and 4 bases from J; bases unmatched to any gene: 8. This chain's CDR3 is CASSVHGGRAGETQYF. CDR3 nucleotide sequence: TGTGCCAGCAGCGTACATGGCGGGAGGGCCGGAGAGACCCAGTACTTC.

J is TRBJ1-4 and V is TRBV2; perhaps TRBD1 as D (6 bases). Germline V CDR1 and CDR2: SNHLY, FYNNEI. The CDR3 loop spans 13 amino acids. V was pared by 9 bases and J by 8 bases, with 16 bases between. The CDR3 here is CARRGGAQEKLFF. As DNA, the CDR3 is TGTGCCAGAAGGGGGGGGGCGCAAGAAAAACTGTTTTTT.

In DNA, the CDR3 is TGTGCCAGCAGCTTAGCCGGGACAGGGGCCTACGAGCAGTACTTC. Amino acids: CASSLAGTGAYEQYF. The J gene is TRBJ2-7, the V gene TRBV5-4; 10 bases map to TRBD1. Germline CDR1 and CDR2: SGHNT and YYREEE (reference sequence). The V and J ends lost 2 bases and 2 bases, in that order; junction bases with no gene match: 4. CDR3 length equals 15 residues.

The V call is TRBV19, the J call TRBJ1-5; 8 bases agree with TRBD1. Germline CDR1 is LNHDA and CDR2 is SQIVND (reference sequence). With 6 bases clipped from V and 7 bases from J, the junction kept 8 bases outside the gene matches. The CDR3 runs 14 residues. The CDR3 reads CASRRTGGGQPQHF. The CDR3 bases are TGTGCCAGTAGGAGAACAGGGGGGGGGCAGCCCCAGCATTTT.

The rearrangement joins TRBV19 to TRBJ1-2, with 7 bases aligning to TRBD1. This CDR3 region has 15 residues. Germline loops: CDR1 LNHDA, CDR2 SQIVND (reference sequence). V lost 5 bases to trimming and J lost 3 bases; unmatched junction nucleotides: 9. CDR3 in amino acids: CASSPRQGGDYGYTF. In DNA form, the CDR3 reads TGTGCCAGTAGTCCCCGACAGGGCGGAGACTATGGCTACACCTTC.

V gene TRBV18 combines with J gene TRBJ1-5; 7 bases line up with TRBD1. Germline V gene sequence: CDR1 KGHSH, CDR2 LQKENI. J lost 1 base, V lost 2 bases, and 5 bases had no gene match. The CDR3 contains 16 residues. This CDR3 reads CASSPSTGASNQPQHF. DNA for the CDR3: TGTGCCAGCTCACCATCTACAGGGGCAAGCAATCAGCCCCAGCATTTT.

The CDR3 region has the DNA TGCGCCAGCAGCTTGGGGGACAGGGACAATCAGCCCCAGCATTTT. Amino acid sequence: CASSLGDRDNQPQHF. This chain connects TRBV5-1 to TRBJ1-5; the match to TRBD1 covers 9 bases. This CDR3 is 15 amino acids long. Germline-derived CDR1 and CDR2 are SGHRS and YFSETQ. With 0 bases clipped from V and 3 bases from J, the junction kept 1 base outside the gene matches.

This clone has a handful of counts. The CDR3: CASSMRGNNQPQHF. The CDR3 DNA reads as TGTGCCAGTAGTATGCGAGGGAACAATCAGCCCCAGCATTTT. The gene calls are TRBV19 and TRBJ1-5; D remains ambiguous. The germline V gene has CDR1 LNHDA and CDR2 SQIVND (reference sequence). This CDR3 spans 14 amino acids. Trimming left V 3 bases short and J 3 bases short, with 9 bases between.

This chain connects TRBV11-2 to TRBJ1-1, with TRBD1 as a possible D gene (5 bases). CDR1 is SGHAT, CDR2 FQNNGV, per germline. There are 13 residues in the CDR3. Trimming took 4 bases from V and 3 from J, leaving 9 bases between them. In DNA form, the CDR3 reads TGTGCCAGCAGCTCCGCGGGGGACACTGAAGCTTTCTTT. Translated, it gives CASSSAGDTEAFF.

The V call is TRBV7-3, the J call TRBJ2-6; D is possibly TRBD2 (5 bases). Trimming cost V 3 bases and J 3 bases, with 9 bases left between them. The CDR3 spans 15 residues. Germline V gene data show CDR1 as SGHTA and CDR2 as FQGTGA. CDR3 coding DNA: TGTGCCAGCAGCTTCCTAGCATTTGGGGCCAACGTCCTGACTTTC. Translated, it gives CASSFLAFGANVLTF. Filled out from reference TRBV7-3 and TRBJ2-6, the complete variable domain reads GAGVSQTPSNKVTEKGKYVELRCDPISGHTALYWYRQSLGQGPEFLIYFQGTGAADDSGLPNDRFFAVRPEGSVSTLKIQRTERGDSAVYLCASSFLAFGANVLTFGAGSRLTVL.

The rearrangement links TRBV6-1 to TRBJ2-1, with TRBD2 matching 9 bases. With 6 bases clipped from V and 11 bases from J, the junction kept 8 bases outside the gene matches. Germline V gene lookup returns CDR1 MNHNS and CDR2 SASEGT. CDR3 size: 13 residues. CDR3 coding DNA: TGTGCCAGCAGCCCAGGACTAGCGCGCAAGCAGTTCTTC. It is translated as CASSPGLARKQFF.

V and J are TRBV6-1 and TRBJ2-7, with 9 bases fitting TRBD2. This CDR3 contains 15 residues. With V trimmed by 1 base and J by 2 bases, 3 bases remained unmatched. Per the germline V gene, CDR1 is MNHNS and CDR2 is SASEGT. As DNA, the CDR3 is TGTGCCAGCAGTGAAGTCAGCGGGGGGACCTACGAGCAGTACTTC. Translating gives CASSEVSGGTYEQYF.

The gene calls are TRBV7-6 and TRBJ1-2; the D is unclear. The germline CDR1 and CDR2 sequences are SGHVS and FNYEAQ. The CDR3 is 15 amino acids. Trimming left V 5 bases short and J 0 bases short, with 13 bases between. The CDR3 DNA sequence: TGTGCCAGCAGCGCAACCCGGTTAGCTAACTATGGCTACACCTTC. Amino acid sequence: CASSATRLANYGYTF.

This sequence joins TRBV7-2 and TRBJ2-7; 7 bases are shared with TRBD1. Trimming cost V 5 bases and J 2 bases; bases outside gene matches: 9. The CDR3 contains 15 residues. The germline CDR1 and CDR2 sequences are SGHTA and FQGNSA. In DNA, the CDR3 is TGTGCCAGCAGCCCTAGCAGGGGGATGACCTACGAGCAGTACTTC. It specifies CASSPSRGMTYEQYF.

J is TRBJ2-3 and V is TRBV19, with D unclear. The CDR3 is 15 amino acids. V lost 5 bases and J 0 bases, leaving 12 bases between the germline ends. CDR1 is LNHDA, CDR2 SQIVND, per germline (reference sequence). As DNA, the CDR3 is TGTGCCAGTAGTCCCCTGGCGGAAAGCACAGATACGCAGTATTTT. Translated: CASSPLAESTDTQYF.

The chain is built from TRBV30 and TRBJ1-2; D unresolved. V lost 0 bases and J 5 bases, leaving 10 bases between the germline ends. Germline CDR1 GTSNPN, CDR2 SVGIG (reference sequence). The length of the CDR3 is 13 residues. The CDR3 protein is CAWSVPGLYGYTF. The CDR3, as DNA: TGTGCCTGGAGTGTACCCGGGTTATATGGCTACACCTTC.